Shown below are 17 T cell receptor beta chains from a single sample sequenced in a study of tumor-infiltrating lymphocytes in primary liver carcinoma. From unsorted bulk tissue weighing roughly 17-32 mg, DNA and RNA were co-extracted. Using a constant-region primer together with ProtoScript II reverse transcriptase, TCR beta cDNA was made from around 500 ng of total RNA. Investigators got TCR beta libraries out of three nested multiplex PCR rounds, done with slightly modified ARM-PCR. The study ran its first two PCR rounds for 9 to 10 cycles each, using TRBV1-TRBV30 forward primers and a C-beta reverse primer. Each CDR3 protein gets one entry after TCRdb re-called the multiplex PCR reads with MiXCR. In the table there are roughly 120,000 distinct CDR3 sequences, 64% of which are singletons. The sample was liver tumor tissue from sampling region 3. Stated subset: tumor region T3, left-lateral pole. These receptors were obtained from an older woman with primary liver carcinoma and hepatitis B virus infection.

This clonotype showed up just once. The genes are TRBV11-2 and TRBJ2-7, with unresolved D. CDR3 size: 15 residues. V lost 0 bases to trimming and J lost 3 bases, with 12 bases between them. The germline CDR1 and CDR2 sequences are SGHAT and FQNNGV. CDR3 sequence (DNA): TGTGCCAGCAGCTTAGAGGCTGGGCTAAGCTACGAGCAGTACTTC. It is translated as CASSLEAGLSYEQYF.

For this clonotype: A read error may produce the germline difference seen at one junction end. The V call is TRBV12-3 or TRBV12-4, the J call TRBJ2-4; 7 nucleotides align to TRBD2. The CDR3 has 15 amino acids. The CDR3 loop is CASSLFGGSGNIQCF. The CDR3 nucleotides are TGTGCCAGCAGTTTATTTGGCGGGAGCGGAAACATTCAGTGCTTC.

In regard to this clonotype: Possible read error: a much larger clone is one base away. The CDR3 protein is CAISRSGRGRDTQYF. The CDR3 nucleotides read TGTGCCATCAGCAGGAGCGGGAGGGGAAGAGATACGCAGTATTTT. V and J are TRBV10-3 and TRBJ2-3; 10 bases line up with TRBD2. Germline V CDR1 and CDR2: ENHRY, SYGVKD. There are 15 residues in the CDR3. Trimming removed 6 bases from V and 5 bases from J; junction bases left unmatched: 8.

By proportion, this clonotype is medium-sized. The chain links TRBV11-3 to TRBJ2-3; D is undetermined. The germline CDR1 and CDR2 sequences are SGHNT and YENEEA. This CDR3 contains 16 residues. V was trimmed by 0 bases and J by 2 bases, leaving 12 bases between them. The CDR3 coding sequence is TGTGCCAGCAGCTTAGATCATATTCAGTTCACAGATACGCAGTATTTT. This encodes CASSLDHIQFTDTQYF.

This clonotype qualifies as medium-sized. The junction does not match germline at one end; this may be a read error. The J gene is TRBJ2-3, the V gene TRBV11-2; no definite D call. CDR3 length: 12 residues. The germline gives CDR1 SGHAT, CDR2 FQNNGV. CDR3 protein: CASSPSGDAQYF. DNA of the CDR3: TGTGCCAGCAGCCCCTCTGGAGATGCGCAGTATTTT.

This chain links TRBV12-3 or TRBV12-4 with TRBJ2-1, with D tentatively TRBD1 (6 bases). Trimming stripped 6 bases from V and 9 bases from J, with 15 bases between. CDR3 length: 13 residues. In DNA form, the CDR3 reads TGTGCCAGCAGCCGCGAAGGGGGACGTGAGCAGTTCTTC. Its protein is CASSREGGREQFF.

This clonotype has a handful of counts. This may be a read error, as it is one base from a much larger clone. The CDR3 region has the DNA TGTGCCAGCAAGGAGGAATCAGGTACGCAGTATTTT. Protein product: CASKEESGTQYF. J is TRBJ2-3 and V is TRBV6-6; D perhaps matches TRBD2 (5 bases). Germline V gives CDR1 MNHNY, CDR2 SVGAGI (reference sequence). V was cut by 7 bases and J by 8 bases, with 13 bases left in between. The CDR3 is made up of 12 amino acids.

The rearrangement links TRBV28 to TRBJ2-3, with 14 bases identical to TRBD2. Trimming at V came to 4 bases and at J to 6 bases, leaving 6 bases not matched to a gene. The CDR3 has 16 residues. Germline-derived CDR1 and CDR2 are MDHEN and SYDVKM. The CDR3: CASSSRRTSGGDTQYF. CDR3 DNA sequence: TGTGCCAGCAGTTCCAGGAGGACTAGCGGGGGGGATACGCAGTATTTT.

The rearrangement uses TRBV21-1 and TRBJ2-1; the table's D call, TRBD2, has no DNA check behind it. TRBV21-1 is a pseudogene locus. The CDR3 consists of 21 residues. The CDR3 nucleotides read TGTGCCAGCAGCTTCGAGGGGAGCGGACTAGCGGGAGGCCTCCCTGACAATGAGCAGTTCTTC. Its protein is CASSFEGSGLAGGLPDNEQFF.

As regards this clonotype: At one end, the junction sequence differs from germline, possibly due to a read error. The chain recombines TRBV7-8 with TRBJ2-1; 8 positions agree with TRBD2. CDR1 and CDR2 (germline): SGHVS, FQNEAQ. This CDR3 is built from 16 residues. Here the CDR3 reads CASRSGVVAGYNGQFF. As DNA, the CDR3 is TGTGCCAGCAGGAGTGGCGTGGTAGCGGGATACAATGGGCAGTTCTTC.

The chain couples TRBV11-2 to TRBJ2-2; D gene uncertain. The V and J ends lost 5 bases and 0 bases respectively, with 13 bases between them. This CDR3 is built from 16 residues. Germline assignment: CDR1 SGHAT and CDR2 FQNNGV. The CDR3 DNA sequence: TGTGCCAGCAGCGAAGGATGTAACACGAACACCGGGGAGCTGTTTTTT. This translates into CASSEGCNTNTGELFF.

About this clonotype itself: With a much larger clone just one base away, this may be a read error. V usage is TRBV5-4 and J usage is TRBJ2-7; TRBD1 agrees at 7 bases. V dropped 4 bases and J dropped 0; count of bases not matched to a gene: 7. CDR3 length equals 15 residues. Per germline, CDR1 SGHNT and CDR2 YYREEE (reference sequence). The CDR3 sequence: CASSVGTVDSYEQYF. DNA for the CDR3: TGTGCCAGCAGCGTCGGGACAGTGGACTCCTACGAGCAGTACTTC. Full variable domain (rest looked up from reference TRBV5-4 and TRBJ2-7): ETGVTQSPTHLIKTRGQQVTLRCSSQSGHNTVSWYQQALGQGPQFIFQYYREEENGRGNFPPRFSGLQFPNYSSELNVNALELDDSALYLCASSVGTVDSYEQYFGPGTRLTVT.

The chain is built from TRBV28 and TRBJ2-5; TRBD1 or TRBD2 may be the D gene (5 bases each). The CDR3 is 17 amino acids. The ends were cut back, 2 bases at V and 1 base at J, with 17 bases in the middle. In germline, CDR1 is MDHEN, CDR2 SYDVKM. CDR3: CASSLGPPGSLQETQYF. The CDR3 region has the DNA TGTGCCAGCAGTTTAGGACCCCCAGGGAGCCTCCAAGAGACCCAGTACTTC.

A word on this clonotype: A junction end diverges from the germline sequence, so it may reflect a read error. The V and J genes are TRBV11-3 and TRBJ1-1; weak D call: TRBD1 (6 bases). This CDR3 has 13 amino acids. The germline V gene encodes CDR1 SGHNT and CDR2 YENEEA. The CDR3, as DNA: TGTGCCAGCAGCATAGGAAGGGACACAGAAGCTCTCTTT. It is translated as CASSIGRDTEALF.

Of note for this clonotype: A read error may explain this, as a much larger clone is one base away. The CDR3 nucleotides are TGTGTCAGCAGTTTATCCGGACAGGGACAGAATGGCTACACCTTC. It yields the protein CVSSLSGQGQNGYTF. V and J are TRBV12-3 or TRBV12-4 and TRBJ1-2, with 8 bases identical to TRBD1. The CDR3 contains 15 residues.

To note about this clonotype: A junction end diverges from the germline sequence, so it may reflect a read error. V and J are TRBV6-5 and TRBJ1-1; 8 bases are shared with TRBD1. The CDR3 has 15 amino acids. Looked up from germline, CDR1 is MNHEY and CDR2 is SVGAGI. The CDR3, as DNA: TGTGGCAGCAGTTACAGTCGGCAGGGGGCCACTAAAGCTTTCTTT. Protein product: CGSSYSRQGATKAFF.

As to this clonotype: The CDR3 does not close with the conserved phenylalanine or tryptophan, likely indicating a read error. The chain couples TRBV4-2 to TRBJ2-3; D may be TRBD2 (5 bases). V was clipped by 0 bases and J by 7 bases, with 20 bases between them. Per germline, CDR1 LGHNA and CDR2 YNFKEQ. CDR3 length equals 17 residues. For the CDR3, the DNA is TGTGCCAGCAGCCAAGATTGGCGGGCGCCGCGTATCAATACGCAGTATTAT. Translation gives CASSQDWRAPRINTQYY.